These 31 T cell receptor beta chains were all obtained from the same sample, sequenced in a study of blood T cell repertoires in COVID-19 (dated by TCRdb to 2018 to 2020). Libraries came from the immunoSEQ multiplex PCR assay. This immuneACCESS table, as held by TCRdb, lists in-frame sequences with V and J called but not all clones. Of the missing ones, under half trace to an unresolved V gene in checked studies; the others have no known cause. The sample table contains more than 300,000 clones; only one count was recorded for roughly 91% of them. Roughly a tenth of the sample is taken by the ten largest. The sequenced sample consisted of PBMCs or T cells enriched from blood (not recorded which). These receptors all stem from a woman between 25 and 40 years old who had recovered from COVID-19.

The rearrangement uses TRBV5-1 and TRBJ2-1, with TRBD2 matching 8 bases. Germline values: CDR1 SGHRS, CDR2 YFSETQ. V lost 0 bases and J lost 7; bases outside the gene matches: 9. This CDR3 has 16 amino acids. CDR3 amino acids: CASSLVIGRAGNEQFF. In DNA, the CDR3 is TGCGCCAGCAGCTTGGTCATCGGGAGGGCAGGTAATGAGCAGTTCTTC.

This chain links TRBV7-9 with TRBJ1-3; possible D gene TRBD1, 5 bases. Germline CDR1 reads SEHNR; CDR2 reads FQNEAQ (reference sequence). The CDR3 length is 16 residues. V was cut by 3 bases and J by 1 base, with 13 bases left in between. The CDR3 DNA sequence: TGTGCCAGCAGCTTTGCGGGGCTTAGGTCTGGAAACACCATATATTTT. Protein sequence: CASSFAGLRSGNTIYF. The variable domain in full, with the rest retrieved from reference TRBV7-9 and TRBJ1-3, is DTGVSQNPRHKITKRGQNVTFRCDPISEHNRLYWYRQTLGQGPEFLTYFQNEAQLEKSRLLSDRFSAERPKGSFSTLEIQRTEQGDSAMYLCASSFAGLRSGNTIYFGEGSWLTVV.

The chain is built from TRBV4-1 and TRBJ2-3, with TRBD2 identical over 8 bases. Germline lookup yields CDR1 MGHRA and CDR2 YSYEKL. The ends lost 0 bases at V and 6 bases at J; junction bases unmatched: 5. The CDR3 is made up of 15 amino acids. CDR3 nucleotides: TGCGCCAGCAGCCAAGATCAGGCTAGCGGGGATACGCAGTATTTT. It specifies CASSQDQASGDTQYF.

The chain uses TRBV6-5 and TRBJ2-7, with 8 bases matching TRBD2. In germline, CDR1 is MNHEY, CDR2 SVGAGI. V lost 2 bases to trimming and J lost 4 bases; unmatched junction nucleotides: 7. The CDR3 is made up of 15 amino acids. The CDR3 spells CASSYQGGGTYEQYF. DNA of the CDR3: TGTGCCAGCAGTTACCAAGGCGGGGGGACGTACGAGCAGTACTTC.

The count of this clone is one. CDR3 loop: CASSLAETGEGEKLFF. The CDR3 DNA is TGCGCCAGCAGCTTGGCCGAGACAGGGGAGGGCGAAAAACTGTTTTTT. The chain recombines TRBV5-1 with TRBJ1-4, with 8 bases that match TRBD1. The CDR3 consists of 16 residues. V was clipped by 0 bases and J by 8 bases; unmatched bases: 9. Germline V lookup: CDR1 SGHRS, CDR2 YFSETQ.

CDR3 in amino acids: CASSPVTYLGGYTF. The DNA for the CDR3 is TGCGCCAGCAGCCCAGTGACCTATCTCGGGGGCTACACCTTC. The chain carries TRBV5-1 and TRBJ1-2; D call uncertain. This CDR3 is 14 amino acids long. Germline V lookup: CDR1 SGHRS, CDR2 YFSETQ. Trimming removed 4 bases at V and 8 bases at J, with 18 bases between.

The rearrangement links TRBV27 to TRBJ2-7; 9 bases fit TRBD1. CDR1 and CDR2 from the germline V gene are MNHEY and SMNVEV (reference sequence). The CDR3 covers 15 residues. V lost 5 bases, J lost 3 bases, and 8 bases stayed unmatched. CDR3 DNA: TGTGCCAGCAGTCTCTCACAGGGGGCTTTCTACGAGCAGTACTTC. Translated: CASSLSQGAFYEQYF.

CDR3 sequence (DNA): TGCGCCAGCAGCCCCAACCGGGGTTCGGAGGAGACCCAGTACTTC. Encoded protein: CASSPNRGSEETQYF. V gene TRBV4-1 combines with J gene TRBJ2-5; TRBD2 might be the D (5 bases). Germline V gene data show CDR1 as MGHRA and CDR2 as YSYEKL. The CDR3 has 15 residues. V lost 4 bases and J 5 bases, leaving 17 bases between the germline ends.

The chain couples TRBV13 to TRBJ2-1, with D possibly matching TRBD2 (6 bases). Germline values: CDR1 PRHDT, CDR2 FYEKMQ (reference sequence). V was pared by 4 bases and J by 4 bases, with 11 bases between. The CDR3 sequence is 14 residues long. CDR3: CASSWTTEYNEQFF. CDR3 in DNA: TGTGCCAGCAGCTGGACTACCGAGTACAATGAGCAGTTCTTC.

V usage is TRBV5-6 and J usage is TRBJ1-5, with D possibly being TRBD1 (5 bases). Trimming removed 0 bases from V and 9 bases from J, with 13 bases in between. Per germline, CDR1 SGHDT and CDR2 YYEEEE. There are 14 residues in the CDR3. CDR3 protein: CASSLVGQGSPQHF. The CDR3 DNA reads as TGTGCCAGCAGCTTGGTGGGGCAGGGATCGCCCCAGCATTTT.

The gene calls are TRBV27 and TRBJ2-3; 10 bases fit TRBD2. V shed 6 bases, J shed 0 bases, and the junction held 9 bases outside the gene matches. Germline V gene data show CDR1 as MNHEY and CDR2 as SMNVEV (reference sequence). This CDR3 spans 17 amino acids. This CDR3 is CASSPSGSPTSTDTQYF. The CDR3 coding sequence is TGTGCCAGCAGCCCTAGCGGGAGTCCCACTAGCACAGATACGCAGTATTTT.

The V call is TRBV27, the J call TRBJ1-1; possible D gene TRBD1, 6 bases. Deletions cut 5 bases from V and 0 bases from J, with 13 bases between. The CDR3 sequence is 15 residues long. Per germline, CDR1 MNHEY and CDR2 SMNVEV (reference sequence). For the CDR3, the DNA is TGTGCCAGCAGTCACAGGGCTACCATGAACACTGAAGCTTTCTTT. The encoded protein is CASSHRATMNTEAFF.

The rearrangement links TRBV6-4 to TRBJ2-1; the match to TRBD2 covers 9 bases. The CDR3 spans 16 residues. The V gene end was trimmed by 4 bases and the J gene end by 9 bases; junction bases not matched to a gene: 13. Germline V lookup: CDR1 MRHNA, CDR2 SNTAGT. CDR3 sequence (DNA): TGTGCCAGCAGTGCTCGCGCCCAGGGACTAGCTGGTGAGCAGTTCTTC. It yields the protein CASSARAQGLAGEQFF.

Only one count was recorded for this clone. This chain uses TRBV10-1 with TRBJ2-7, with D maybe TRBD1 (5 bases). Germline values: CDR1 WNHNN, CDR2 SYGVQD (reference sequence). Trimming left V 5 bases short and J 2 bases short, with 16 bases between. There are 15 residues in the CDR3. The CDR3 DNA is TGCGCCAGCAGTCCGGACGGACAAATGGCCTACGAGCAGTACTTC. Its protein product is CASSPDGQMAYEQYF.

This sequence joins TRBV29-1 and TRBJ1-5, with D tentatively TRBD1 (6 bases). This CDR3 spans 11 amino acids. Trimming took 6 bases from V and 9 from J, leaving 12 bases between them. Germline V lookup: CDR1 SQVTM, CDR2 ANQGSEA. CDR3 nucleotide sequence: TGCAGCGTGGGGGGGCACGGGCCCCAGCATTTT. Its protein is CSVGGHGPQHF.

CDR3 region: CASSLEGDNSPLHF. CDR3 DNA sequence: TGCGCCAGCAGCTTAGAAGGGGATAATTCACCCCTCCACTTT. The rearrangement joins TRBV5-1 to TRBJ1-6; a weak D match, TRBD1 (5 bases). Germline V CDR1 and CDR2: SGHRS, YFSETQ. This CDR3 is built from 14 residues. Between the trimmed V and J ends, which lost 2 bases and 5 bases, there was a span of 8 bases.

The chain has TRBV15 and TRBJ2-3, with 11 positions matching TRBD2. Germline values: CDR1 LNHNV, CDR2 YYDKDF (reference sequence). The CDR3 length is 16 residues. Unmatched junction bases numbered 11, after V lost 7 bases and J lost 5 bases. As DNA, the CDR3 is TGTGCCACCAACCTGAGACTAGCGGGGTCGCAAGATACGCAGTATTTT. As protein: CATNLRLAGSQDTQYF.

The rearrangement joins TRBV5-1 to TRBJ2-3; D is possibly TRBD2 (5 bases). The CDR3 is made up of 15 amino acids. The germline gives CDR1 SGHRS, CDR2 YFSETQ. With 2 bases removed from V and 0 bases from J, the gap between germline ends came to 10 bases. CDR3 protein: CASSFWTGSTDTQYF. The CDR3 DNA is TGCGCCAGCAGCTTTTGGACGGGGAGCACAGATACGCAGTATTTT.

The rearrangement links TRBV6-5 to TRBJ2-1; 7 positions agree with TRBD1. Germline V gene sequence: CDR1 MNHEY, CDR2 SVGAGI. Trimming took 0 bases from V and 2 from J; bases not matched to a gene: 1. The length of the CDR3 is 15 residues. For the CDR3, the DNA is TGTGCCAGCAGTTACTCGGGACAGACCTACAATGAGCAGTTCTTC. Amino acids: CASSYSGQTYNEQFF.

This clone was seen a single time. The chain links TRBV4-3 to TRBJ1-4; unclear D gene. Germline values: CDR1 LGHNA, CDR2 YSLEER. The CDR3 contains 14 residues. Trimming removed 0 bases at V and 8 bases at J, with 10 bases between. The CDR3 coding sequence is TGCGCCAGCAGCCAAGATCTGTATAAAGAAAAACTGTTTTTT. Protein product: CASSQDLYKEKLFF.

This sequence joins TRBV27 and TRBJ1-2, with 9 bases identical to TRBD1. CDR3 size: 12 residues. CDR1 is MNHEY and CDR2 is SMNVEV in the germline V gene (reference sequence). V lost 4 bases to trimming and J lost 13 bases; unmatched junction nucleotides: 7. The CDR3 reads CASSWGTGPATF. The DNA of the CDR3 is TGTGCCAGCAGTTGGGGGACAGGGCCGGCCACCTTC.

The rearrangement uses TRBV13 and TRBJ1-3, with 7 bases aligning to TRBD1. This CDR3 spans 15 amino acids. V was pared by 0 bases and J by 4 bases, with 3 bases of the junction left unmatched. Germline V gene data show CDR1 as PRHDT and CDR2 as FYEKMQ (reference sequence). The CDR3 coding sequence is TGTGCCAGCAGCTTAGGACAGGGGCCCGGAAACACCATATATTTT. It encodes CASSLGQGPGNTIYF.

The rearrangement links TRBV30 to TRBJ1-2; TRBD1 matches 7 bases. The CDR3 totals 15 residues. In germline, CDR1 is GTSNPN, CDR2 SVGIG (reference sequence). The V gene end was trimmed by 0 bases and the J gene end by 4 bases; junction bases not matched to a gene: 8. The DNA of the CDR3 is TGTGCCTGGAGTGTAAGGGGGCAAACTAGCTATGGCTACACCTTC. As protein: CAWSVRGQTSYGYTF.

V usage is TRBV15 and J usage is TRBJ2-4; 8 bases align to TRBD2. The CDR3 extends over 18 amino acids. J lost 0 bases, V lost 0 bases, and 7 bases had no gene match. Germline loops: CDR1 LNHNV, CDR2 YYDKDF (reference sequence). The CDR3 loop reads CATSRDRGGSLAKNIQYF. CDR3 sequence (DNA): TGTGCCACCAGCAGAGATCGGGGGGGCAGTCTAGCCAAAAACATTCAGTACTTC.

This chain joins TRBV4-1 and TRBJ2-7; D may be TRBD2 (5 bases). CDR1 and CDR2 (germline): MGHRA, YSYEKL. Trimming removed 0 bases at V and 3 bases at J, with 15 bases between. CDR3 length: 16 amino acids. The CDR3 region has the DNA TGCGCCAGCAGCCAAGACAAGAGTGCACGGGGCTACGAGCAGTACTTC. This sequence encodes CASSQDKSARGYEQYF.

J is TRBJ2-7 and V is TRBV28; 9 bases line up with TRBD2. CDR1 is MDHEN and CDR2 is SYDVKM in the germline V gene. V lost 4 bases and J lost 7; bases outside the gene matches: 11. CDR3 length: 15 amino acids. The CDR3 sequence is CASSSRGAGGREQYF. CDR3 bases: TGTGCCAGCAGTTCCCGGGGCGCGGGAGGGAGAGAGCAGTACTTC.

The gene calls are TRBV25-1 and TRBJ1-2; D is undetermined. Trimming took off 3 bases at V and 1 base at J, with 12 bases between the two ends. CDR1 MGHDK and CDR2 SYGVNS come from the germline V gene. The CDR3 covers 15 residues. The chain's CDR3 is CASSDPADYNYGYTF. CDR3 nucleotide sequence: TGTGCCAGCAGTGACCCCGCCGACTATAACTATGGCTACACCTTC.

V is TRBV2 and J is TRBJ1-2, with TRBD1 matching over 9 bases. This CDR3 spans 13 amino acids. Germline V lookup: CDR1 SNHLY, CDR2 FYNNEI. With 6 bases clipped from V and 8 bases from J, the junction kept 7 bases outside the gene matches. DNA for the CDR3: TGTGCCAGCAGCGGGACAGGGACCCCCGGCTACACCTTC. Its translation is CASSGTGTPGYTF.

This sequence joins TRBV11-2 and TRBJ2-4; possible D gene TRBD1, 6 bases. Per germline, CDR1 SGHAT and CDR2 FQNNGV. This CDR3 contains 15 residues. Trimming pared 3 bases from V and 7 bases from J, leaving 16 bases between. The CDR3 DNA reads TGTGCCAGCAGCTTTAGTGAGGGCAGGGGTAACATTCAGTACTTC. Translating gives CASSFSEGRGNIQYF.

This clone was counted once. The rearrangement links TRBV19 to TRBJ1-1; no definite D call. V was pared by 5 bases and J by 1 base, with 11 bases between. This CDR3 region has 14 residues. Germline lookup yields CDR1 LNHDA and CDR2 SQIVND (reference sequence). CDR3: CASSLPLSNTEAFF. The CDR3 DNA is TGTGCCAGTAGTCTCCCCCTGTCGAACACTGAAGCTTTCTTT.

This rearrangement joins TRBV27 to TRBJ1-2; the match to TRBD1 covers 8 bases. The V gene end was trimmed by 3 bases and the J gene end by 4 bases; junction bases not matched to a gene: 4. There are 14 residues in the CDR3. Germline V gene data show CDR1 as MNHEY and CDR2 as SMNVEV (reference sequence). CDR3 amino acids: CASSLARGLYGYTF. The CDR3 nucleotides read TGTGCCAGCAGTTTGGCCAGGGGGCTCTATGGCTACACCTTC.